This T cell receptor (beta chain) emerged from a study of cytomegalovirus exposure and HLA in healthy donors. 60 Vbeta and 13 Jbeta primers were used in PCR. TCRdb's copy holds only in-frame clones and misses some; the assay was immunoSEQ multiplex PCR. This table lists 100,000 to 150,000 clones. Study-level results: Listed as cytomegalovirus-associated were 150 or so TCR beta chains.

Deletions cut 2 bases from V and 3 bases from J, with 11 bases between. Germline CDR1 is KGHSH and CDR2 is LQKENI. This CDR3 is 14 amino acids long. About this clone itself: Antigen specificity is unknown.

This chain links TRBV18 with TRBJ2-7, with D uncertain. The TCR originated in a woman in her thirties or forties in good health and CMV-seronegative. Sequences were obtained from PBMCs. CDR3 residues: CASSPSGGSYEQYF. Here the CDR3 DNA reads TGTGCCAGCTCACCATCCGGCGGCAGCTACGAGCAGTACTTC.